The clone carrying this T cell receptor (beta chain) was observed many times. The antigen is unknown. Unique molecular identifiers were incorporated into the prepared TCRbeta library. TCRdb passed the PCR reads through MiXCR, listing each CDR3 protein once. The table has some 300,000 distinct CDR3 sequences, just over 7.5% seen once. The data stem from a study of T-cell reconstitution after alpha-beta-depleted transplantation in children. General study results and limits: Most T-cell counts and diversity one year after the transplant came from T cells that were newly produced. Recipient T cells and thymic progenitors that survived were the source of the high TCRbeta diversity seen at day 60 in some patients. After transplant, at about two months, alpha-beta T cells were reportedly derived from several hundred expanded graft clones.

V lost 4 bases, J lost 0 bases, and 11 bases lay in between. The germline CDR1 and CDR2 sequences are MNHEY and SMNVEV (reference sequence). This CDR3 has 15 amino acids. The TCR was taken from a female patient aged 2 to 10 who had a stem cell transplant for Fanconi anemia, so the T cells may come from the graft donor. This chain links TRBV27 with TRBJ2-3; the D is unclear. Sample: peripheral blood, taken 360 days after TCRalphabeta/CD19-depleted stem cell transplant. CDR3 residues: CASSSRGLSTDTQYF. The CDR3 DNA reads as TGTGCCAGCAGTTCCCGCGGCCTTAGCACAGATACGCAGTATTTT.